Sequencing of this T cell receptor (beta chain) was carried out in a study of blood T cells in healthy people across ages. General study points: Leaving the PBMCs unsorted stopped any conclusive comparison of naive versus antigen-experienced cells.

With a J-beta primer mix and a sample-barcoded 5' primer, a second PCR ran about 7 to 11 cycles. TCRdb fed the 5' RACE reads into MiXCR, producing one record per CDR3 protein. The table has some 850,000 distinct CDR3 sequences, roughly 26% seen once; the top ten hold roughly 3.1%. This CDR3 has 16 residues. J gave up 4 bases and V 2 bases, and 7 bases lay outside the gene matches. Germline V lookup: CDR1 SEHNR, CDR2 FQNEAQ (reference sequence). Extracted total RNA amounted to at least 6 micrograms for each sample. This clonotype was detected a few times. Its target is unknown. This sample was shared with a second study, whose subject was T cells of mothers and their children. That publication notes: Versus unrelated pairs, overlap was slightly higher in related mother-child pairs, without reaching significance.

This receptor was identified in a boy aged 10-17 years in good health. The sequencing input was blood. The rearrangement links TRBV7-9 to TRBJ2-3; 9 bases agree with TRBD2. CDR3 sequence reads: CASSLWSGGGADTQYF. CDR3 coding DNA: TGTGCCAGCAGCTTATGGAGCGGCGGGGGGGCAGATACGCAGTATTTT. Full variable domain (missing parts from reference TRBV7-9 and TRBJ2-3): DTGVSQNPRHKITKRGQNVTFRCDPISEHNRLYWYRQTLGQGPEFLTYFQNEAQLEKSRLLSDRFSAERPKGSFSTLEIQRTEQGDSAMYLCASSLWSGGGADTQYFGPGTRLTVL.